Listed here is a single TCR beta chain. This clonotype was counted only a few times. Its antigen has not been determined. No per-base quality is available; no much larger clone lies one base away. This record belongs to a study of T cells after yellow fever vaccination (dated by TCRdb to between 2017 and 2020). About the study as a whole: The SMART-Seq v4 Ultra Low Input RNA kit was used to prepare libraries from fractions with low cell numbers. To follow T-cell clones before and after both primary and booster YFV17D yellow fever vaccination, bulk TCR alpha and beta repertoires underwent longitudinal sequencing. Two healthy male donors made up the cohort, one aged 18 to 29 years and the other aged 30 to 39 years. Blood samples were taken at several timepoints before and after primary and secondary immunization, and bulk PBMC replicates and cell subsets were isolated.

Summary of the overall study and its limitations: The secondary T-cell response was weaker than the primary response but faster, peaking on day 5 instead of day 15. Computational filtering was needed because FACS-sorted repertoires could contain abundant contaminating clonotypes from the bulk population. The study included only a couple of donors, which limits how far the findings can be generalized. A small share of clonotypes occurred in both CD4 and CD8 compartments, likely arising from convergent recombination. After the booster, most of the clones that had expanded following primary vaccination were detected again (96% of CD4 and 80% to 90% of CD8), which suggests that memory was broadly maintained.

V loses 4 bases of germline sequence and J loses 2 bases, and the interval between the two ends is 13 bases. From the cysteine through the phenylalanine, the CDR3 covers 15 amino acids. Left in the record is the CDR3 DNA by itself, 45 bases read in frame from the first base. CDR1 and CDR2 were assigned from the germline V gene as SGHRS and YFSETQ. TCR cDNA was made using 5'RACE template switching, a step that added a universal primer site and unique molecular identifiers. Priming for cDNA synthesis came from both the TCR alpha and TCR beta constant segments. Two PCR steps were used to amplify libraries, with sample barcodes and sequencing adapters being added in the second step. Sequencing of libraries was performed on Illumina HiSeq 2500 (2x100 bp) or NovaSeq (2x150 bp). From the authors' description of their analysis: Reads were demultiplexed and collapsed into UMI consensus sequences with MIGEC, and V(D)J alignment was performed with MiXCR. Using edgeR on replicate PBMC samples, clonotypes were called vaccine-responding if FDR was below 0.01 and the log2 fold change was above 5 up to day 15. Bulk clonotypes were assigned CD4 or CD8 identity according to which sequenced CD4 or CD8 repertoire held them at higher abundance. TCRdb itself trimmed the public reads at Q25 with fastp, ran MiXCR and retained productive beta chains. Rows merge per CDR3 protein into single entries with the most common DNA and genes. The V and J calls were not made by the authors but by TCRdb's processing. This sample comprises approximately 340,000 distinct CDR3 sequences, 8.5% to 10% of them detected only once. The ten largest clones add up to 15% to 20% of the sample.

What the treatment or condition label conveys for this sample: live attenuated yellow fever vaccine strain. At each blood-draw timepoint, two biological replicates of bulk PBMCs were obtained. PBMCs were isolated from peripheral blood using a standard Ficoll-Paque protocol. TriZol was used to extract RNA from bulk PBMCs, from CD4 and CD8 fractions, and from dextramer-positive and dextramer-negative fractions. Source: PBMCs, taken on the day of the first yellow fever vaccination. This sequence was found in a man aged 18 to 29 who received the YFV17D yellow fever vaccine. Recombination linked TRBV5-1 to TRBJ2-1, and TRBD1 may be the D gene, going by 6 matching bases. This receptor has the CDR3 CASSLLTGTYNEQFF. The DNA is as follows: TGCGCCAGCAGCCTCTTGACAGGAACCTACAATGAGCAGTTCTTC.